Presented here are 24 T cell receptor beta chains from one specimen sequenced in a study of cytomegalovirus exposure and HLA in healthy donors. PCR employed 60 Vbeta and 13 Jbeta primers. TCRdb's copy holds only in-frame clones and misses some; the assay was immunoSEQ multiplex PCR. The sample includes about 140,000 clones, about 10% of them seen just once. Input material: PBMCs. The receptors stem from a woman between 40 and 50 years old in good health and CMV-seropositive.

This clone was detected a few times. The genes are TRBV19 and TRBJ1-6; the D is unclear. The CDR3 spans 15 residues. The V and J ends lost 5 bases and 4 bases respectively, with 12 bases between them. The germline gives CDR1 LNHDA, CDR2 SQIVND (reference sequence). The CDR3 protein is CASSPEAFYNSPLHF. CDR3 bases: TGTGCCAGTAGTCCGGAGGCCTTTTATAATTCACCCCTCCACTTT.

This clone has only a few counts. The rearrangement uses TRBV6-5 and TRBJ1-6; D may be TRBD1 (5 bases). The V gene's germline CDR1 is MNHEY and CDR2 SVGAGI. The CDR3 spans 15 residues. Trimming removed 8 bases at V and 5 bases at J, with 16 bases between. CDR3 bases: TGTGCCAGCCAACAGCGGGGGGTTCATAATTCACCCCTCCACTTT. Translated, it gives CASQQRGVHNSPLHF.

V is TRBV15 and J is TRBJ1-3; no reliable D call. From germline, CDR1 is LNHNV and CDR2 YYDKDF (reference sequence). V was pared by 0 bases and J by 1 base, with 7 bases between. CDR3 length: 15 residues. CDR3 in DNA: TGTGCCACCAGCAGAGATCAGACTTCTGGAAACACCATATATTTT. Translation: CATSRDQTSGNTIYF.

The gene calls are TRBV5-1 and TRBJ1-1, with 7 bases fitting TRBD1. Trimming at V came to 4 bases and at J to 4 bases, leaving 10 bases not matched to a gene. Germline CDR1 SGHRS, CDR2 YFSETQ. The CDR3 is made up of 15 amino acids. As DNA, the CDR3 is TGCGCCAGCAGCCGCGGCCAGGGGGAACGCACTGAAGCTTTCTTT. Residues: CASSRGQGERTEAFF.

The chain couples TRBV4-3 to TRBJ1-1; D unresolved. V gave up 0 bases and J gave up 4 bases, with 12 bases separating them. Germline values: CDR1 LGHNA, CDR2 YSLEER. The CDR3 contains 15 residues. As DNA, the CDR3 is TGCGCCAGCAGCCAAGATCCCCTGACGGGCACTGAAGCTTTCTTT. Translated, it gives CASSQDPLTGTEAFF.

This chain joins TRBV5-1 and TRBJ1-5; 7 nucleotides align to TRBD1. The V segment lost 0 bases and the J segment 5 bases; nucleotides outside the gene matches: 2. This CDR3 has 14 amino acids. Germline lookup yields CDR1 SGHRS and CDR2 YFSETQ. The CDR3 here is CASSLGDSHQPQHF. DNA for the CDR3: TGCGCCAGCAGCTTGGGGGACAGCCATCAGCCCCAGCATTTT. The variable domain in full, with the rest retrieved from reference TRBV5-1 and TRBJ1-5, is KAGVTQTPRYLIKTRGQQVTLSCSPISGHRSVSWYQQTPGQGLQFLFEYFSETQRNKGNFPGRFSGRQFSNSRSEMNVSTLELGDSALYLCASSLGDSHQPQHFGDGTRLSIL.

This clone showed up just a few times. The genes are TRBV27 and TRBJ1-5; D uncertain. Trimming pared 3 bases from V and 1 base from J, leaving 13 bases between. Germline loops: CDR1 MNHEY, CDR2 SMNVEV (reference sequence). The CDR3 is 16 residues long. The CDR3 spells CASSFRAGRSNQPQHF. The CDR3 DNA sequence: TGTGCCAGCAGTTTTAGGGCGGGTAGAAGCAATCAGCCCCAGCATTTT.

This clone turned up a few times. The chain is built from TRBV6-5 and TRBJ1-4, with TRBD1 matching 9 bases. The germline CDR1 and CDR2 sequences are MNHEY and SVGAGI. This CDR3 comprises 15 residues. Trimming at V came to 6 bases and at J to 3 bases, leaving 5 bases not matched to a gene. The CDR3 DNA reads as TGTGCCAGCAGCCCGACAGGGGGATCTAATGAAAAACTGTTTTTT. Protein: CASSPTGGSNEKLFF.

In its sample, this clone was seen a few times. This chain uses TRBV5-1 with TRBJ2-2, with D unclear. The V gene lost 0 bases and the J gene lost 5 bases, with 5 bases spanning the gap. The CDR3 runs to 13 residues. Germline lookup yields CDR1 SGHRS and CDR2 YFSETQ. This CDR3 is CASSLGETGELFF. The DNA of the CDR3 is TGCGCCAGCAGCTTGGGAGAGACCGGGGAGCTGTTTTTT.

The chain is built from TRBV14 and TRBJ1-6; 10 bases are shared with TRBD1. J was trimmed by 9 bases and V by 4 bases; bases with no gene match: 6. The CDR3 loop spans 15 amino acids. CDR1 is SGHDN and CDR2 is FVKESK in the germline V gene. CDR3 sequence reads: CASSRVGTGASPLHF. The DNA of the CDR3 is TGTGCCAGCAGCCGGGTAGGGACAGGGGCTTCACCCCTCCACTTT.

This clone was seen only a few times. The chain employs TRBV7-2 and TRBJ2-4, with 7 bases that match TRBD1. The CDR3 consists of 15 residues. The germline gives CDR1 SGHTA, CDR2 FQGNSA. J was trimmed by 1 base and V by 5 bases; bases with no gene match: 5. The CDR3 sequence is CASSQGVGAKNIQYF. The CDR3 bases are TGTGCCAGCAGCCAGGGGGTAGGGGCCAAAAACATTCAGTACTTC.

This clone was counted between two and nine times. The rearrangement uses TRBV2 and TRBJ2-1; 10 positions match TRBD1. The germline CDR1 and CDR2 sequences are SNHLY and FYNNEI. This CDR3 comprises 14 residues. J gave up 12 bases and V 5 bases, and 10 bases lay outside the gene matches. CDR3 in amino acids: CASSPGTGEGVQFF. CDR3 bases: TGTGCCAGCAGTCCCGGGACAGGGGAAGGAGTGCAGTTCTTC.

This clone was recorded a few times. The chain combines TRBV7-9 with TRBJ2-3; possible D gene TRBD2, 6 bases. This CDR3 is 14 amino acids long. With 5 bases removed from V and 0 bases from J, the gap between germline ends came to 9 bases. Germline values: CDR1 SEHNR, CDR2 FQNEAQ (reference sequence). The CDR3 is CASSPGLSTDTQYF. DNA for the CDR3: TGTGCCAGCAGCCCGGGACTGAGCACAGATACGCAGTATTTT. The complete variable domain, with remaining parts taken from reference TRBV7-9 and TRBJ2-3, reads DTGVSQNPRHKITKRGQNVTFRCDPISEHNRLYWYRQTLGQGPEFLTYFQNEAQLEKSRLLSDRFSAERPKGSFSTLEIQRTEQGDSAMYLCASSPGLSTDTQYFGPGTRLTVL.

The sample holds a few counts of this clone. This chain uses TRBV5-4 with TRBJ2-2; 7 positions agree with TRBD1. This CDR3 spans 15 amino acids. V lost 0 bases and J lost 6; bases outside the gene matches: 5. Per germline, CDR1 SGHNT and CDR2 YYREEE (reference sequence). The CDR3 loop reads CASSLGQGRPGELFF. The CDR3 DNA reads TGTGCCAGCAGCTTGGGACAGGGACGTCCCGGGGAGCTGTTTTTT.

This clone showed up just a few times. The chain uses TRBV19 and TRBJ1-5, with 7 positions matching TRBD1. The CDR3 length is 13 residues. Germline CDR1 is LNHDA and CDR2 is SQIVND (reference sequence). V shed 2 bases and J 9 bases; nucleotides not matched to a gene: 4. This CDR3 reads CASSIPGGRPQHF. The CDR3 nucleotides are TGTGCCAGTAGTATACCAGGGGGACGGCCCCAGCATTTT.

The table lists this clone with a few counts. V and J are TRBV11-3 and TRBJ2-1, with 9 bases matching TRBD2. The length of the CDR3 is 15 residues. The J segment lost 7 bases and the V segment lost 5 bases, leaving 9 bases of the junction unmatched. Germline CDR1 and CDR2: SGHNT and YENEEA. CDR3 region: CASSPRGLAVNEQFF. The CDR3, as DNA: TGTGCCAGCAGCCCCAGGGGACTAGCAGTGAATGAGCAGTTCTTC.

This chain links TRBV5-1 with TRBJ2-7, with TRBD2 as a possible D gene (6 bases). The CDR3 runs to 15 residues. CDR1 is SGHRS and CDR2 is YFSETQ in the germline V gene. V was clipped by 5 bases and J by 3 bases, with 18 bases between them. The CDR3 loop is CASSRDLSALYEQYF. The CDR3 DNA reads as TGCGCCAGCAGTCGGGACTTATCCGCCCTCTACGAGCAGTACTTC.

This clone appeared a few times. This chain connects TRBV10-3 to TRBJ1-2, with 9 bases matching TRBD1. This CDR3 has 15 amino acids. The J segment lost 2 bases and the V segment lost 2 bases, leaving 3 bases of the junction unmatched. Germline values: CDR1 ENHRY, CDR2 SYGVKD. CDR3 region: CAISERGQGNYGYTF. The CDR3 DNA follows: TGTGCCATCAGTGAGAGGGGACAGGGAAACTATGGCTACACCTTC.

The V and J genes are TRBV5-6 and TRBJ2-1; 8 positions match TRBD1. This CDR3 spans 19 amino acids. In germline, CDR1 is SGHDT, CDR2 YYEEEE. Trimming took 4 bases from V and 6 from J; bases not matched to a gene: 21. CDR3 DNA sequence: TGTGCCAGCAGCCACCTCCTTGGACAGGGTGCTACAAGGGCCAATGAGCAGTTCTTC. Translated, it gives CASSHLLGQGATRANEQFF.

The chain employs TRBV6-1 and TRBJ1-1, with 7 bases fitting TRBD1. Germline V gives CDR1 MNHNS, CDR2 SASEGT. This CDR3 comprises 16 residues. Losses at the gene ends were 4 bases for V and 1 base for J; bases not matched to a gene: 9. As DNA, the CDR3 is TGTGCCAGCAGTGGAAACAGGGGCGATACGAACACTGAAGCTTTCTTT. Amino acid sequence: CASSGNRGDTNTEAFF.

This sequence joins TRBV2 and TRBJ2-5; possible D gene TRBD2, 5 bases. The V end lost 2 bases, the J end lost 0 bases, and 7 bases lay between the germline ends. The V gene's germline CDR1 is SNHLY and CDR2 FYNNEI. This CDR3 spans 14 amino acids. CDR3 sequence (DNA): TGTGCCAGCAGTGAACGGAGGTACCAAGAGACCCAGTACTTC. Translation gives CASSERRYQETQYF.

The chain employs TRBV4-1 and TRBJ2-2; TRBD1 matches at 10 bases. This CDR3 has 15 residues. The V segment lost 6 bases and the J segment 7 bases; nucleotides outside the gene matches: 8. Germline CDR1 reads MGHRA; CDR2 reads YSYEKL. CDR3 in DNA: TGCGCCAGCAGTCAGACAGGGGGCAGAATCGGGGAGCTGTTTTTT. Translation gives CASSQTGGRIGELFF.

The chain joins TRBV29-1 to TRBJ2-7; 7 bases align to TRBD2. Trimming took 4 bases from V and 6 from J; bases not matched to a gene: 0. This CDR3 contains 10 residues. Germline V gives CDR1 SQVTM, CDR2 ANQGSEA. As DNA, the CDR3 is TGCAGCGTTGGGACTAGCGAGCAGTACTTC. The encoded protein is CSVGTSEQYF.

The chain couples TRBV6-5 to TRBJ1-6; D not certain. Trimming took off 6 bases at V and 7 bases at J, with 16 bases between the two ends. This CDR3 has 15 residues. Germline V CDR1 and CDR2: MNHEY, SVGAGI. CDR3 in amino acids: CASRLAGKENSPLHF. Written as DNA, the CDR3 is TGTGCCAGCAGACTCGCAGGAAAAGAGAATTCACCCCTCCACTTT.